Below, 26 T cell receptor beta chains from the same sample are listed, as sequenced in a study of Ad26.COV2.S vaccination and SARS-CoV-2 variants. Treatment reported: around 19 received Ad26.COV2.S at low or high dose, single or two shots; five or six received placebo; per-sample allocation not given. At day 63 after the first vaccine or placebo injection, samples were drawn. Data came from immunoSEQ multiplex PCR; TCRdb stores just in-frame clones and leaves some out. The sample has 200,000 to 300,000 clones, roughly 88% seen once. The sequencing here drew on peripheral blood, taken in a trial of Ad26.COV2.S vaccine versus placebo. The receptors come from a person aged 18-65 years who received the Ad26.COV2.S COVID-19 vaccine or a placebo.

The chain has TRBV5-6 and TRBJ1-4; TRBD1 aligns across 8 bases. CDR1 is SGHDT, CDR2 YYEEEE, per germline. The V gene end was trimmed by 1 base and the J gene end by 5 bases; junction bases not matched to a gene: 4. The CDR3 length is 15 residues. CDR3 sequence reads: CASSLFRTGNEKLFF. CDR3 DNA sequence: TGTGCCAGCAGCTTGTTTAGGACAGGGAATGAAAAACTGTTTTTT. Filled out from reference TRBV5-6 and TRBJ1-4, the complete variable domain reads DAGVTQSPTHLIKTRGQQVTLRCSPKSGHDTVSWYQQALGQGPQFIFQYYEEEERQRGNFPDRFSGHQFPNYSSELNVNALLLGDSALYLCASSLFRTGNEKLFFGSGTQLSVL.

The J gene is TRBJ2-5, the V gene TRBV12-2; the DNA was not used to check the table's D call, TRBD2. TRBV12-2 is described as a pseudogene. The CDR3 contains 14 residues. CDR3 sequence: CASLPPGVRETQYF. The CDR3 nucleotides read TGTGCAAGTCTCCCACCCGGGGTTAGGGAGACCCAGTACTTC.

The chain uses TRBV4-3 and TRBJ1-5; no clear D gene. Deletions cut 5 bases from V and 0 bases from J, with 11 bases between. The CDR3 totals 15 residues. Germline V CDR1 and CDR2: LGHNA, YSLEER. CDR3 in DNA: TGCGCCAGCAGCGCCGGACGGAATAGCAATCAGCCCCAGCATTTT. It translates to CASSAGRNSNQPQHF.

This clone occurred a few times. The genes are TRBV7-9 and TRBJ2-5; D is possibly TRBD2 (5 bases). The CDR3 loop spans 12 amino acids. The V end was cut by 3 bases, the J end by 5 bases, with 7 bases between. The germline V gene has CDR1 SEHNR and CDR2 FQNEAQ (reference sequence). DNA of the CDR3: TGTGCCAGCAGCTTGATAGCGGAGACCCAGTACTTC. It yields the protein CASSLIAETQYF.

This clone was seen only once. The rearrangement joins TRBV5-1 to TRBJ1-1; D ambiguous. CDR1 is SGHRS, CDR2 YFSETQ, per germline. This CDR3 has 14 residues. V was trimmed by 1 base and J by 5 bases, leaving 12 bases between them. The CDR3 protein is CASSLRVSDTEAFF. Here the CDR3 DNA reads TGCGCCAGCAGCTTGAGGGTTTCTGATACTGAAGCTTTCTTT.

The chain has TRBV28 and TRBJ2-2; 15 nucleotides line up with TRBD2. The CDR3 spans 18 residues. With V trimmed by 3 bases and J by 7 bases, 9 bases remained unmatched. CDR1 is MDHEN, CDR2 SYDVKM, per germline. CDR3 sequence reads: CASSFGQGTSGRRGELFF. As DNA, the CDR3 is TGTGCCAGCAGTTTCGGACAGGGGACTAGCGGGAGGCGCGGGGAGCTGTTTTTT.

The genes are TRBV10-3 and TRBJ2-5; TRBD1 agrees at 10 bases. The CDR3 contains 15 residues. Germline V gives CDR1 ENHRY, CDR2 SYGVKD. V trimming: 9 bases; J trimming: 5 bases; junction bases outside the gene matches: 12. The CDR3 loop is CAIRETGGAGETQYF. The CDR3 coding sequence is TGTGCCATTCGGGAGACAGGGGGCGCGGGGGAGACCCAGTACTTC.

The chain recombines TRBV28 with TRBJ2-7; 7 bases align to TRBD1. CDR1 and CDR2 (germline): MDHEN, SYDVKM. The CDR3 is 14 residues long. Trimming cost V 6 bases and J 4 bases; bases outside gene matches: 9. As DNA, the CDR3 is TGTGCCAGCAGAAACACCGGGACAGCGTACGAGCAGTACTTC. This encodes CASRNTGTAYEQYF.

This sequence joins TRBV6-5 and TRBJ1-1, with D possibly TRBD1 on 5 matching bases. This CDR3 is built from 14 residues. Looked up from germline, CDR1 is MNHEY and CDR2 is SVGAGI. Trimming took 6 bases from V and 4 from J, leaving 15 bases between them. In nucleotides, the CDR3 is TGTGCCAGCAGGACGTCGTCAGGGTTCACTGAAGCTTTCTTT. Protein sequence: CASRTSSGFTEAFF.

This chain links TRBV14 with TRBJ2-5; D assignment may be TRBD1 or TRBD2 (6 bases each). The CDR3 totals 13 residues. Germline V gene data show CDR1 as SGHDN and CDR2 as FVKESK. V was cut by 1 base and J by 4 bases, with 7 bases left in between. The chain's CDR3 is CASSQGGAETQYF. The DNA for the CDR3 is TGTGCCAGCAGCCAAGGGGGGGCAGAGACCCAGTACTTC.

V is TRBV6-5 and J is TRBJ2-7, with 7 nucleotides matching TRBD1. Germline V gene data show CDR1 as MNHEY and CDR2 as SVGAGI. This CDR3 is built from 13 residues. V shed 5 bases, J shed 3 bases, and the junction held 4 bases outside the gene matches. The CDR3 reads CASSPRTGYEQYF. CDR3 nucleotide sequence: TGTGCCAGCAGTCCACGGACAGGCTACGAGCAGTACTTC.

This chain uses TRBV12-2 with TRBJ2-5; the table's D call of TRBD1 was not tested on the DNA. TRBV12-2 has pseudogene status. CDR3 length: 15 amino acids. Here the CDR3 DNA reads TGTGCAAGTCGCCCAAGGACAGGGCGACAAGAGACCCAGTACTTC. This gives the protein CASRPRTGRQETQYF.

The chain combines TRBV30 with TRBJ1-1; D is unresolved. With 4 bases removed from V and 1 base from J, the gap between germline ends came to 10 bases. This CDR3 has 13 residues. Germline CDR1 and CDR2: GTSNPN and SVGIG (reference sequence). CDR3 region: CAWTRTENTEAFF. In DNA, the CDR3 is TGTGCCTGGACTAGGACGGAGAACACTGAAGCTTTCTTT.

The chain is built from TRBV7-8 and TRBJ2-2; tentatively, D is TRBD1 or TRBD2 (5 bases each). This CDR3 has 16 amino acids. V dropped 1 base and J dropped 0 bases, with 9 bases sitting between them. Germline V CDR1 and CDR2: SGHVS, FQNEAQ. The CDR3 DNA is TGTGCCAGCAGCTTAGTGGGACGGACGAACACCGGGGAGCTGTTTTTT. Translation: CASSLVGRTNTGELFF.

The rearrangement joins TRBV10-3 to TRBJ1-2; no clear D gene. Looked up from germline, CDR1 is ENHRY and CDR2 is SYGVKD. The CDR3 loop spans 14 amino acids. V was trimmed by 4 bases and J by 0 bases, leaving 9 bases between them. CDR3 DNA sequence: TGTGCCATCAGTGGGGAAAGGACTAACTATGGCTACACCTTC. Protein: CAISGERTNYGYTF.

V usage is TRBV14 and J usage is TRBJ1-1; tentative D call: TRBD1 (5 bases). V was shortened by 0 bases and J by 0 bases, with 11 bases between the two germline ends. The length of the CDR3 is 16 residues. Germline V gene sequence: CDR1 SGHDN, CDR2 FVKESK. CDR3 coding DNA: TGTGCCAGCAGCCAAGAACCGGGACTGATGAACACTGAAGCTTTCTTT. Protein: CASSQEPGLMNTEAFF. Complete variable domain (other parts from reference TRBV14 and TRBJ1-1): EAGVTQFPSHSVIEKGQTVTLRCDPISGHDNLYWYRRVMGKEIKFLLHFVKESKQDESGMPNNRFLAERTGGTYSTLKVQPAELEDSGVYFCASSQEPGLMNTEAFFGQGTRLTVV.

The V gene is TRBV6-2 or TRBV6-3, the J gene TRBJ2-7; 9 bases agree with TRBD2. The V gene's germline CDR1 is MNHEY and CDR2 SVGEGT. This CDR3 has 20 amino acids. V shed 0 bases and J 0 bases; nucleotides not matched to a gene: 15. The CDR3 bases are TGTGCCAGCAGTTACTCGAAGGTTAGCGGGAGTTGGAAACTCTCCTACGAGCAGTACTTC. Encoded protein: CASSYSKVSGSWKLSYEQYF.

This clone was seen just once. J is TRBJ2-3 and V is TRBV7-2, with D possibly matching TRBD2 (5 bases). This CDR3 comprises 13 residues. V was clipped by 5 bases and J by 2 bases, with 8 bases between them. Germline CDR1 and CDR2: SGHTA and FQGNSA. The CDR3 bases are TGTGCCAGCAGCCGACGGGACACAGATACGCAGTATTTT. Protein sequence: CASSRRDTDTQYF.

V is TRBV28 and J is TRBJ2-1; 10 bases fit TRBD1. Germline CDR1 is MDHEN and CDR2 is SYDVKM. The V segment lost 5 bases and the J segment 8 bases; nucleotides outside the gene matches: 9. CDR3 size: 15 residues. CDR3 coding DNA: TGTGCCAGCAGTCCAGACAGGGGGCTTAGGGATGAGCAGTTCTTC. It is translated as CASSPDRGLRDEQFF.

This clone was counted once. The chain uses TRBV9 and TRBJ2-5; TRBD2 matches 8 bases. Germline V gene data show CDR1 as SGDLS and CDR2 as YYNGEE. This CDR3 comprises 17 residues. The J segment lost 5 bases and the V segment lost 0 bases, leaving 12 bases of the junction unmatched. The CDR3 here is CASSVEGGGLARETQYF. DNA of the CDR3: TGTGCCAGCAGCGTAGAAGGCGGGGGGTTGGCGAGGGAGACCCAGTACTTC.

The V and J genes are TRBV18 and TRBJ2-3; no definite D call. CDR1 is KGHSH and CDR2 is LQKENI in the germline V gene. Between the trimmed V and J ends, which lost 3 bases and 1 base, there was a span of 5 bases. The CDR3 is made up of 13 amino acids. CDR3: CASSPSGTDTQYF. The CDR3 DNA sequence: TGTGCCAGCTCACCGAGCGGCACAGATACGCAGTATTTT.

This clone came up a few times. The CDR3 region has the DNA TGTGCCACCAGTGATGGGGGACAGGGGAGCGGACCCCTCCACTTT. This encodes CATSDGGQGSGPLHF. The rearrangement uses TRBV24-1 and TRBJ1-6; 10 bases agree with TRBD1. Germline CDR1 is KGHDR and CDR2 is SFDVKD. Trimming took 3 bases from V and 12 from J; bases not matched to a gene: 7. This CDR3 has 15 residues.

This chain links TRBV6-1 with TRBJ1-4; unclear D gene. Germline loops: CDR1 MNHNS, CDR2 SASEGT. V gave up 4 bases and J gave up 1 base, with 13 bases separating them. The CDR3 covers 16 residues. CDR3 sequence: CASSGEGRGTNEKLFF. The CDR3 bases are TGTGCCAGCAGTGGGGAAGGTCGCGGAACTAATGAAAAACTGTTTTTT.

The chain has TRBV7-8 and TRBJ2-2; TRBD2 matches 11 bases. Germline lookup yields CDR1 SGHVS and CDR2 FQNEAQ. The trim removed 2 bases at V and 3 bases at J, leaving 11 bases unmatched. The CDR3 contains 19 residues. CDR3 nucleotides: TGTGCCAGCAGCTTATTTTTAATAGCGGGGGGGCGAGACACCGGGGAGCTGTTTTTT. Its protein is CASSLFLIAGGRDTGELFF.

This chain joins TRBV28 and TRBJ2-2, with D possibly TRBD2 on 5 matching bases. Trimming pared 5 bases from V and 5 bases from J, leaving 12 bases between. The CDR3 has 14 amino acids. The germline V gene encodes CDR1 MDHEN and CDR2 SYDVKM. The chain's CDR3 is CASSNPSRTGELFF. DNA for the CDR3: TGTGCCAGCAGTAACCCTAGCCGAACCGGGGAGCTGTTTTTT.

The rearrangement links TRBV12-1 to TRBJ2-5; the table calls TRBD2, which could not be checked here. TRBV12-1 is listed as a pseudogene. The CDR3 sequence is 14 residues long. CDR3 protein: CASSSTSRRETQYF. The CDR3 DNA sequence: TGTGCCAGCAGCTCGACTAGCCGCCGAGAGACCCAGTACTTC.